Shown below are 21 T cell receptor beta chains from a single sample sequenced in a study of cytotoxic CD8 clonotypes in ibrutinib-treated CLL. Assay used: immunoSEQ multiplex PCR; TCRdb lists only in-frame clones, some missing. The sample lists 120,000 to 150,000 clones, approximately 89% occurring once. The source was PBMCs, collected after 12 months of ibrutinib treatment. The source is a human donor with chronic lymphocytic leukemia.

V and J are TRBV30 and TRBJ2-7; no definite D call. V was shortened by 6 bases and J by 3 bases, with 6 bases between the two germline ends. Germline V lookup: CDR1 GTSNPN, CDR2 SVGIG (reference sequence). This CDR3 region has 10 residues. The CDR3 here is CACPGYEQYF. CDR3 bases: TGTGCCTGCCCAGGCTACGAGCAGTACTTC.

The V call is TRBV15, the J call TRBJ2-2; D is perhaps TRBD1 or TRBD2 (5 bases each). The CDR3 is made up of 15 amino acids. Germline CDR1 reads LNHNV; CDR2 reads YYDKDF (reference sequence). Between the trimmed V and J ends, which lost 3 bases and 1 base, there was a span of 9 bases. The CDR3 DNA sequence: TGTGCCACCAGCAGGTGGGACGGGAACACCGGGGAGCTGTTTTTT. This codes for CATSRWDGNTGELFF.

The chain uses TRBV28 and TRBJ1-4, with D uncertain. V lost 2 bases and J lost 5, with 15 bases in between. This CDR3 contains 16 residues. Germline-derived CDR1 and CDR2 are MDHEN and SYDVKM. CDR3 nucleotides: TGTGCCAGCAGTTTAGCGGCTGGCGGACCCAATGAAAAACTGTTTTTT. It encodes CASSLAAGGPNEKLFF.

The chain joins TRBV28 to TRBJ2-4, with 9 bases fitting TRBD2. With 6 bases clipped from V and 2 bases from J, the junction kept 11 bases outside the gene matches. The CDR3 has 17 amino acids. The germline gives CDR1 MDHEN, CDR2 SYDVKM. The CDR3 spells CASSLPIAGVTKNIQYF. CDR3 nucleotide sequence: TGTGCCAGCAGCCTTCCCATAGCGGGAGTTACCAAAAACATTCAGTACTTC.

The chain combines TRBV4-3 with TRBJ2-3; D might be TRBD2 (6 bases). Germline loops: CDR1 LGHNA, CDR2 YSLEER. Trimming shortened V by 5 bases and J by 0 bases, and 9 bases separated the two germline ends. The CDR3 consists of 14 residues. CDR3 nucleotide sequence: TGCGCCAGCAGCGGGACTCCTAGCACAGATACGCAGTATTTT. It specifies CASSGTPSTDTQYF.

The chain links TRBV27 to TRBJ2-7; D may correspond to TRBD1 or TRBD2 (5 bases each). The germline V gene encodes CDR1 MNHEY and CDR2 SMNVEV (reference sequence). V lost 5 bases and J 4 bases, leaving 21 bases between the germline ends. This CDR3 contains 16 residues. CDR3 nucleotides: TGTGCCAGCAGTCCCCTGACAGCGGCGTTCAAATACGAGCAGTACTTC. Amino acid sequence: CASSPLTAAFKYEQYF.

The rearrangement uses TRBV2 and TRBJ2-3, with TRBD2 identical over 10 bases. The CDR3 length is 14 residues. Germline CDR1 SNHLY, CDR2 FYNNEI. J lost 4 bases, V lost 4 bases, and 2 bases had no gene match. The CDR3 region is CASSAGTSADTQYF. In DNA, the CDR3 is TGTGCCAGCAGTGCCGGGACTAGCGCAGATACGCAGTATTTT.

V usage is TRBV25-1 and J usage is TRBJ1-1; 7 positions agree with TRBD1. Unmatched junction bases numbered 2, after V lost 7 bases and J lost 6 bases. The length of the CDR3 is 11 residues. CDR1 is MGHDK and CDR2 is SYGVNS in the germline V gene. CDR3 region: CASTRGSEAFF. DNA of the CDR3: TGTGCCAGCACCAGGGGGTCTGAAGCTTTCTTT.

The chain couples TRBV6-4 to TRBJ1-1; D perhaps matches TRBD1 (5 bases). This CDR3 region has 14 residues. The germline CDR1 and CDR2 sequences are MRHNA and SNTAGT. The ends were cut back, 5 bases at V and 1 base at J, with 11 bases in the middle. The CDR3 DNA is TGTGCCAGCAGTCCCGGGACCGCGAACACTGAAGCTTTCTTT. Amino acids: CASSPGTANTEAFF.

The chain is built from TRBV29-1 and TRBJ1-2; D is ambiguous. From germline, CDR1 is SQVTM and CDR2 ANQGSEA. Trimming shortened V by 4 bases and J by 11 bases, and 5 bases separated the two germline ends. The length of the CDR3 is 8 residues. CDR3 nucleotides: TGCAGCGTTGCGGCATACACCTTC. Amino acid sequence: CSVAAYTF.

The chain joins TRBV9 to TRBJ1-5, with D possibly TRBD1 on 5 matching bases. CDR1 SGDLS and CDR2 YYNGEE come from the germline V gene. The V and J ends lost 0 bases and 3 bases respectively, with 7 bases between them. The CDR3 runs to 14 residues. The CDR3 loop reads CASSVEGYNQPQHF. The CDR3 DNA is TGTGCCAGCAGCGTAGAGGGGTACAATCAGCCCCAGCATTTT.

This chain links TRBV5-6 with TRBJ1-2, with D uncertain. V was trimmed by 4 bases and J by 7 bases, leaving 17 bases between them. Germline V gene sequence: CDR1 SGHDT, CDR2 YYEEEE. This CDR3 is built from 14 residues. The DNA for the CDR3 is TGTGCCAGCAGCCTGCCGGCAGGTGTTGCTGGCTACACCTTC. It yields the protein CASSLPAGVAGYTF.

The chain employs TRBV5-8 and TRBJ1-2; the D gene is possibly TRBD1 (6 bases). The V gene's germline CDR1 is SGHTS and CDR2 YDEGEE. Trimming shortened V by 4 bases and J by 8 bases, and 15 bases separated the two germline ends. The CDR3 consists of 13 residues. CDR3 residues: CASSLSRGDGYTF. CDR3 in DNA: TGTGCCAGCAGCCTATCCAGGGGAGACGGCTACACCTTC.

This chain links TRBV28 with TRBJ2-3; perhaps TRBD2 as D (5 bases). V lost 3 bases, J lost 6 bases, and 7 bases lay in between. Germline CDR1 reads MDHEN; CDR2 reads SYDVKM. CDR3 length: 12 residues. CDR3 sequence (DNA): TGTGCCAGCAGTTTTAGGACTGATACGCAGTATTTT. It encodes CASSFRTDTQYF.

V gene TRBV11-3 combines with J gene TRBJ1-3; maybe TRBD1 (5 bases). In germline, CDR1 is SGHNT, CDR2 YENEEA. The CDR3 totals 15 residues. The V and J ends lost 4 bases and 2 bases respectively, with 12 bases between them. CDR3 protein: CASSSGGGAGNTIYF. CDR3 in DNA: TGTGCCAGCAGCTCGGGGGGAGGCGCTGGAAACACCATATATTTT.

This clone was observed a few times. The rearrangement uses TRBV27 and TRBJ2-7; possibly TRBD1 for D (6 bases). Trimming removed 2 bases at V and 5 bases at J, with 10 bases between. The CDR3 totals 13 residues. Germline V CDR1 and CDR2: MNHEY, SMNVEV (reference sequence). CDR3 region: CASSLAGVHEQYF. The DNA of the CDR3 is TGTGCCAGCAGTTTAGCAGGGGTCCACGAGCAGTACTTC.

The chain joins TRBV5-1 to TRBJ2-1; maybe TRBD1 (5 bases). Germline-derived CDR1 and CDR2 are SGHRS and YFSETQ. The length of the CDR3 is 15 residues. The ends were cut back, 0 bases at V and 7 bases at J, with 14 bases in the middle. This chain's CDR3 is CASSLDAGSWNEQFF. The CDR3 DNA reads as TGCGCCAGCAGCTTGGATGCAGGGTCTTGGAATGAGCAGTTCTTC.

This rearrangement joins TRBV7-9 to TRBJ2-1; TRBD2 matches at 10 bases. Looked up from germline, CDR1 is SEHNR and CDR2 is FQNEAQ (reference sequence). J lost 14 bases, V lost 0 bases, and 10 bases had no gene match. This CDR3 contains 15 residues. Here the CDR3 reads CASSLALTSGLRKFF. The CDR3 nucleotides are TGTGCCAGCAGCTTAGCGCTGACTAGCGGGCTGAGAAAGTTCTTC.

The chain recombines TRBV11-2 with TRBJ2-1; tentative D call: TRBD2 (6 bases). Germline CDR1 and CDR2: SGHAT and FQNNGV. This CDR3 spans 14 amino acids. V was clipped by 0 bases and J by 12 bases, with 15 bases between them. This CDR3 reads CASSLDMAGNRQFF. In DNA, the CDR3 is TGTGCCAGCAGCTTAGATATGGCGGGGAATAGGCAGTTCTTC.

The rearrangement uses TRBV2 and TRBJ1-5; D not resolved. V was shortened by 3 bases and J by 3 bases, with 9 bases between the two germline ends. The CDR3 length is 14 residues. Germline-derived CDR1 and CDR2 are SNHLY and FYNNEI. The DNA of the CDR3 is TGTGCCAGCAGTGAGTACGGCTTCAATCAGCCCCAGCATTTT. The encoded protein is CASSEYGFNQPQHF.

This clone has just one count. The chain couples TRBV2 to TRBJ1-2; 7 bases map to TRBD1. Germline V gene data show CDR1 as SNHLY and CDR2 as FYNNEI. The CDR3 has 12 amino acids. V lost 10 bases to trimming and J lost 8 bases; unmatched junction nucleotides: 10. CDR3 residues: CANFDRANGYTF. DNA of the CDR3: TGTGCCAACTTCGACAGGGCTAACGGCTACACCTTC.